These T cell receptor beta chains were read from a single sample in a study of technical replicates of blood from a few donors. Using immunoSEQ multiplex PCR, the repertoire was profiled, and TCRdb retains in-frame clones only, with some absent. The data show about 56,000 clones, around 93% seen once. Material for sequencing was PBMCs. The source is a human donor in good health. Some clones in this sample may be carry-over from other donors' samples. Both conserved end residues are part of each CDR3. The D gene is left open where the match is weak. Clone size, where shown, is once, few, many, or a class for clones that have expanded.

j_gene | abundance | v_gene | d_gene | CDR3aa | CDR3nt
TRBJ1-2 | . | TRBV5-3 | TRBD1 | CARSSGRTDRNYGYTF | TGTGCCAGAAGCTCGGGCCGGACGGACAGGAACTATGGCTACACCTTC
TRBJ2-3 | . | TRBV15 | . | CATRVGQSTDTQYF | TGTGCCACCAGAGTCGGACAGAGCACAGATACGCAGTATTTT
TRBJ2-7 | . | TRBV20-1 | . | CSATHSFKQYF | TGCAGTGCCACCCACAGTTTCAAGCAGTACTTC
TRBJ1-3 | . | TRBV4-3 | . | CASSRAFGNTIYF | TGCGCCAGCAGCCGCGCTTTCGGAAACACCATATATTTT
TRBJ2-7 | . | TRBV19 | TRBD2 | CASSIGASGGNYEQYF | TGTGCCAGTAGTATAGGGGCTAGCGGGGGCAACTACGAGCAGTACTTC
TRBJ1-6 | . | TRBV16 | . | CASSQFPSSYNSPLHF | TGTGCCAGCAGCCAATTTCCGAGCTCCTATAATTCACCCCTCCACTTT
TRBJ2-1 | . | TRBV29-1 | . | CSGGGNNEQFF | TGCTCTGGCGGCGGGAACAATGAGCAGTTCTTC
TRBJ2-3 | . | TRBV12-2 | . | CASRPASGRAGLPNTQYF | TGTGCAAGTCGGCCGGCTAGCGGGAGGGCCGGACTTCCGAATACGCAGTATTTT
TRBJ2-7 | . | TRBV18 | . | CASSPPYSYDEQYF | TGTGCCAGCTCACCACCTTACTCCTACGACGAGCAGTACTTC
TRBJ2-1 | . | TRBV5-1 | TRBD2 | CASTAGGGYNEQFF | TGCGCCAGCACCGCTGGGGGGGGCTACAATGAGCAGTTCTTC
TRBJ1-2 | . | TRBV25-1 | TRBD1 | CASKRTGGSGYTF | TGTGCCAGCAAGAGGACAGGGGGCTCTGGCTACACCTTC
TRBJ2-1 | . | TRBV5-6 | TRBD2 | CASSSPGMWGGTEQFF | TGTGCCAGCAGCTCCCCGGGTATGTGGGGGGGAACTGAGCAGTTCTTC
TRBJ2-7 | . | TRBV6-5 | . | CASSYAHNLGSEQYF | TGTGCCAGCAGTTACGCACATAATCTAGGTTCCGAGCAGTACTTC
TRBJ1-2 | . | TRBV5-4 | . | CATTPGGARYGYTF | TGTGCCACCACCCCCGGGGGGGCGCGTTATGGCTACACCTTC
TRBJ1-1 | once | TRBV7-9 | . | CASSISDLNTEAFF | TGTGCCAGCAGCATAAGCGACTTGAACACTGAAGCTTTCTTT
TRBJ2-2 | . | TRBV2 | . | CASSEALLSTGELFF | TGTGCCAGCAGTGAAGCGCTTTTGAGCACCGGGGAGCTGTTTTTT
TRBJ1-1 | few | TRBV13 | TRBD1 | CASSIEGQGTTEAFF | TGTGCCAGCAGCATAGAGGGACAGGGTACGACTGAAGCTTTCTTT
TRBJ2-7 | . | TRBV4-1 | TRBD1 | CASSQDGGQTETYEQYF | TGCGCCAGCAGCCAAGATGGGGGACAGACGGAAACCTACGAGCAGTACTTC
TRBJ2-1 | once | TRBV21-1 | . | CASSKQGRASGRMGDYNEQFF | TGTGCCAGCAGCAAACAGGGTCGGGCTAGCGGGAGAATGGGGGACTACAATGAGCAGTTCTTC
TRBJ1-1 | . | TRBV29-1 | . | CSVRRSTEAFF | TGCAGCGTTAGGAGAAGTACTGAAGCTTTCTTT
TRBJ2-5 | . | TRBV7-8 | TRBD2 | CASSPGLAGVGETQYF | TGTGCCAGCAGCCCGGGACTAGCGGGAGTAGGGGAGACCCAGTACTTC
TRBJ2-7 | . | TRBV2 | . | CASSEASGRYEQYF | TGTGCCAGCAGTGAAGCTAGCGGTCGCTACGAGCAGTACTTC
TRBJ2-2 | . | TRBV11-3 | . | CASKSDLVGELFF | TGTGCCAGTAAGAGCGACCTGGTCGGGGAGCTGTTTTTT
TRBJ1-2 | . | TRBV13 | . | CASSLTGSNYGYTF | TGTGCCAGCAGCTTAACAGGGTCTAACTATGGCTACACCTTC
TRBJ2-7 | . | TRBV7-2 | TRBD1 | CASSFTGEHEQYF | TGTGCCAGCAGCTTCACAGGGGAGCACGAGCAGTACTTC
TRBJ2-7 | once | TRBV10-1 | . | CASSDFRELADEQYF | TGCGCCAGCAGTGACTTCCGGGAACTAGCCGACGAGCAGTACTTC
TRBJ2-7 | . | TRBV5-1 | TRBD2 | CASSLASGQTYEQYF | TGCGCCAGCAGCTTGGCTAGCGGTCAAACCTACGAGCAGTACTTC
TRBJ1-1 | once | TRBV4-3 | . | CASSQDGRGNTEAFF | TGCGCCAGCAGCCAAGATGGTAGAGGGAACACTGAAGCTTTCTTT